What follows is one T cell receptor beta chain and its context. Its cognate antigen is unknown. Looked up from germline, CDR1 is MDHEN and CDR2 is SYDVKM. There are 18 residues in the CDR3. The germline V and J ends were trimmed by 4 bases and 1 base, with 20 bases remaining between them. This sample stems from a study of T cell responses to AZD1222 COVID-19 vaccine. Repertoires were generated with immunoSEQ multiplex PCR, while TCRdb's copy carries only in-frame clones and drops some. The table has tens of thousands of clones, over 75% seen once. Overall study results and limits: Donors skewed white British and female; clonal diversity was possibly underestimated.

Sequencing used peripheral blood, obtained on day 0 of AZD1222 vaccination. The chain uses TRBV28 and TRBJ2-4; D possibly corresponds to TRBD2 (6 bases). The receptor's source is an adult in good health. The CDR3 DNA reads TGTGCCAGCAGTTCCCCAGTGGGGGGATTTGTTGCCAAAAACATTCAGTACTTC. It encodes CASSSPVGGFVAKNIQYF.